These T cell receptor beta chains were read from a single sample in a study of response to subunit inactivated influenza vaccine. TCRdb reprocessed the RT-PCR reads via MiXCR and lists one record per CDR3 protein. The data contain a few hundred thousand distinct CDR3 sequences, 14% of them singletons. The sample in question was PBMCs from blood, obtained roughly 12 days after vaccination. These receptors were obtained from a middle-aged man who received an inactivated influenza vaccine. CDR3s include the opening cysteine and the closing phenylalanine or tryptophan. The D gene is left open where the match is weak. Size tells how often a clone was seen (once, few, many) or the class of an expanded clone, and some rows leave it out.

clone size,D gene,J gene,CDR3 length,V gene,CDR3 DNA,CDR3 protein
NA,NA,TRBJ2-2,11,TRBV29-1,TGCAGCGTTTGGCACACCGGGGAGCTGTTTTTT,CSVWHTGELFF
NA,TRBD1,TRBJ2-3,15,TRBV6-1,TGTGCCAGCACCCCGGGACAGGGTTCCACAGATACGCAGTATTTT,CASTPGQGSTDTQYF
few,NA,TRBJ2-1,13,TRBV20-1,TGCAGAGTAGACAGTAAGTCCTACAATGAGCAGTTCTTC,CRVDSKSYNEQFF
NA,NA,TRBJ2-3,13,TRBV7-9,TGTGCCAGCAGCTTAAGTTCTAGGGATACGCAGTATTTT,CASSLSSRDTQYF
many,TRBD1,TRBJ2-5,15,TRBV7-6,TGTGCCAGCAGCGCGTACCGGGACAGGGAAGAGACCCAGTACTTC,CASSAYRDREETQYF
many,NA,TRBJ1-5,15,TRBV7-9,TGTGCCAGCAGCTTGGGGGACCTAAGCAATCAGCCCCAGCATTTT,CASSLGDLSNQPQHF
NA,TRBD1,TRBJ2-7,16,TRBV28,TGTGCCAGCAGTTTCGGTTCATTGACAGGGCCCTACGAGCAGTACTTC,CASSFGSLTGPYEQYF
NA,NA,TRBJ1-2,15,TRBV7-9,TGTGCCAGCAGCTTAGAATCGGCTGGGGGCTATGGCTACACCTTC,CASSLESAGGYGYTF
many,TRBD1,TRBJ1-5,15,TRBV20-1,TGCAGTGCTAGAGCCGGGACAGGGCTCAATCAGCCCCAGCATTTT,CSARAGTGLNQPQHF
few,NA,TRBJ1-2,14,TRBV4-1,TGCGCCAGCAGCCGGACGGCTGCTAACTATGGCTACACCTTC,CASSRTAANYGYTF
NA,TRBD2,TRBJ2-1,18,TRBV11-1,TGTGCCAGCAGCTTAGCGACAGGGACTAGCGGGGTATACAATGAGCAGTTCTTC,CASSLATGTSGVYNEQFF
many,TRBD1,TRBJ2-7,17,TRBV20-1,TGCAGTGCGCGACGGCCGGTGACAGGGAGTAAATCCTACGAGCAGTACTTC,CSARRPVTGSKSYEQYF
NA,NA,TRBJ1-2,13,TRBV12-3/TRBV12-4,TGTGCCAGCAGTTTAGCGGTCGACAGGGGCTACACCTTC,CASSLAVDRGYTF
NA,NA,TRBJ2-1,17,TRBV28,TGTGCCAGCAGGACTCTTTTAGGGGACCATTCCTACAATGAGCAGTTCTTC,CASRTLLGDHSYNEQFF
few,TRBD1,TRBJ1-5,16,TRBV7-2,TGTGCCAGCAGCTTTTCCGGGACAGGGAACGGCCAGCCCCAGCATTTT,CASSFSGTGNGQPQHF
NA,NA,TRBJ1-1,12,TRBV7-8,TGTGCCAGCACCCCTATCTCTTCCGAAGCTTTCTTT,CASTPISSEAFF
NA,NA,TRBJ1-6,15,TRBV4-3,TGCGCCAGCAGCCAAGCTCGGGGGGGGAATTCACCCCTCCACTTT,CASSQARGGNSPLHF
many,NA,TRBJ1-1,14,TRBV7-2,TGTGCCAGCAGCTTAGTGGTATCTGAAATTGAAGCTTTCTTT,CASSLVVSEIEAFF